This T cell receptor (beta chain) was recorded in a study of T cells in localized non-small cell lung cancer. Broader study findings: Only one tumor region went through sequencing, so heterogeneity may still be there. Turning up in adjacent lung were a median about 56 of the top 100 tumor clones. Density of T cells in blood, when higher, went with longer overall survival. Maximal T cell clonality occurred in uninvolved adjacent lung, with tumor ranking below it.

In regard to this clone: Its specificity is unknown.

CDR1 and CDR2 from the germline V gene are WSHSY and SAAADI. This CDR3 comprises 13 residues. Trimming removed 4 bases from V and 3 bases from J, with 7 bases in between. Profiling relied on immunoSEQ multiplex PCR, and the TCRdb table lists in-frame clones only, not all of them. This sample has about 18,000 clones, with about four fifths found just once. The sequencing used peripheral blood, collected before any cancer treatment. This receptor was identified in a female donor of 60 years or more with stage I lung adenocarcinoma. The chain employs TRBV10-2 and TRBJ1-5; D is uncertain. CDR3 nucleotide sequence: TGCGCCAGCAGTGGACACCCCAATCAGCCCCAGCATTTT. Protein: CASSGHPNQPQHF.